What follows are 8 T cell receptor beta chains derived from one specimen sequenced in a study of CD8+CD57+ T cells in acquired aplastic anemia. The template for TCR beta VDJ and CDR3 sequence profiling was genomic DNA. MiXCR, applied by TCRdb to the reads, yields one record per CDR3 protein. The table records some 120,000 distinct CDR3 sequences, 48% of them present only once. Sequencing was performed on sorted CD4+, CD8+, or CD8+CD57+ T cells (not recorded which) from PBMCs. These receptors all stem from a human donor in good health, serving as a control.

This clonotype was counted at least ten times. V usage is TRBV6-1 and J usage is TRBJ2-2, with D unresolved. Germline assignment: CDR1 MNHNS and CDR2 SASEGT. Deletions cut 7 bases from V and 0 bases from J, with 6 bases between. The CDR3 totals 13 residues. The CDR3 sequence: CASKATNTGELFF. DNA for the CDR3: TGTGCCAGCAAAGCTACGAACACCGGGGAGCTGTTTTTT.

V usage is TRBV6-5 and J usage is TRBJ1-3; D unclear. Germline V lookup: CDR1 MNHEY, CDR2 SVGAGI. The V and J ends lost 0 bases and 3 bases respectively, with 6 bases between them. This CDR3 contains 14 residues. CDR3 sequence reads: CASSYSTRGNTIYF. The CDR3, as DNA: TGTGCCAGCAGTTACTCGACCCGTGGAAACACCATATATTTT.

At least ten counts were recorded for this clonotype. CDR3 residues: CASSLVGTVYEQYF. CDR3 coding DNA: TGTGCCAGCAGTTTAGTAGGGACAGTGTACGAGCAGTACTTC. The chain couples TRBV12-3 or TRBV12-4 to TRBJ2-7; 7 bases line up with TRBD1. The CDR3 has 14 residues. Losses at the gene ends were 1 base for V and 4 bases for J; bases not matched to a gene: 4.

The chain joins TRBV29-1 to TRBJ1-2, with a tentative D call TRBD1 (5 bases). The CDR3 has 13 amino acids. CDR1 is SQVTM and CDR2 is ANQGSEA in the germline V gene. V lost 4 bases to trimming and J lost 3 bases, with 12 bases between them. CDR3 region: CSVVRDGYYGYTF. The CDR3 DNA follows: TGCAGCGTTGTCAGGGATGGGTACTATGGCTACACCTTC. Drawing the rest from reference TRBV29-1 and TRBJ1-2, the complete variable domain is SAVISQKPSRDICQRGTSLTIQCQVDSQVTMMFWYRQQPGQSLTLIATANQGSEATYESGFVIDKFPISRPNLTFSTLTVSNMSPEDSSIYLCSVVRDGYYGYTFGSGTRLTVV.

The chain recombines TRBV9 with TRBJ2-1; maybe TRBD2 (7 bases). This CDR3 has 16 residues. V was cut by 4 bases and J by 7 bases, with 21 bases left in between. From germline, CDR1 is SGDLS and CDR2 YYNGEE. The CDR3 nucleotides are TGTGCCAGCAGCCCCACCCTCCGGGGGGCATGGAATGAGCAGTTCTTC. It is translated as CASSPTLRGAWNEQFF.

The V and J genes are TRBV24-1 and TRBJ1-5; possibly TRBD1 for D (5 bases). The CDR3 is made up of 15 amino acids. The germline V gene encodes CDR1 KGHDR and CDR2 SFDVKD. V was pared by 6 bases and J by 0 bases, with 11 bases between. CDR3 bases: TGTGCCACCAGTCAGGGAGGGTATAGCAATCAGCCCCAGCATTTT. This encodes CATSQGGYSNQPQHF.

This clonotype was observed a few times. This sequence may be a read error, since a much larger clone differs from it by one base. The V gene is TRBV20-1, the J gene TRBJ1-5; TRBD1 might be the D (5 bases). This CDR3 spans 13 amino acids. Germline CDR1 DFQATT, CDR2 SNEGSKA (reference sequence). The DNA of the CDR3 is TGCGGTGCCTTGGGGCCAAATAATCAGCCCCAGCATTTT. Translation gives CGALGPNNQPQHF.

The CDR3 protein is CASSFPGDNYGYTF. Here the CDR3 DNA reads TGTGCCAGCAGCTTCCCGGGAGATAACTATGGCTACACCTTC. The V and J genes are TRBV5-8 and TRBJ1-2; D is unresolved. The CDR3 sequence is 14 residues long. V lost 2 bases and J lost 1, with 9 bases in between. CDR1 SGHTS and CDR2 YDEGEE come from the germline V gene.